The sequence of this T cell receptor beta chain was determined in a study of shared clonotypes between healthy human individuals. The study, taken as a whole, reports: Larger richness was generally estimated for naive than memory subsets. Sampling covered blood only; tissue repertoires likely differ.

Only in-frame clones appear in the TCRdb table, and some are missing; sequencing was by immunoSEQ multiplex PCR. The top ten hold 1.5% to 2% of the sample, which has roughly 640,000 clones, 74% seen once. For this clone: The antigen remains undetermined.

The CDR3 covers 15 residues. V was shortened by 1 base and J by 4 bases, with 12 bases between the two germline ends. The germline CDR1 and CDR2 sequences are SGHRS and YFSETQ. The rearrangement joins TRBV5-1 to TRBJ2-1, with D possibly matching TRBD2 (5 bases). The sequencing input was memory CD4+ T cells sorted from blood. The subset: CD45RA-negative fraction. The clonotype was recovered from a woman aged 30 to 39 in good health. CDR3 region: CASSLSSGEYNEQFF. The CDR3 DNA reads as TGCGCCAGCAGCTTGTCAAGCGGTGAATACAATGAGCAGTTCTTC.